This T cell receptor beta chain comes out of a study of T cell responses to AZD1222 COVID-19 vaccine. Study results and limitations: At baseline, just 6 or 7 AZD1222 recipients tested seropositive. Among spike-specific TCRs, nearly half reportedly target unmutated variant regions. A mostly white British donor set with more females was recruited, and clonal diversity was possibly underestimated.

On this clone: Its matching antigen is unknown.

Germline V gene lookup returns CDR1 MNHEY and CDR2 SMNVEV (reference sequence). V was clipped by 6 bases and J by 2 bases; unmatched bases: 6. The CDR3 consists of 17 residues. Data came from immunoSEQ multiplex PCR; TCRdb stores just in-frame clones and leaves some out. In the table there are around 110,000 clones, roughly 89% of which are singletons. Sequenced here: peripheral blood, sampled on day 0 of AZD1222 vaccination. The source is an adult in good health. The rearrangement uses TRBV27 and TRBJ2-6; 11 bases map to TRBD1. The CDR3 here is CASRGTGGIPGANVLTF. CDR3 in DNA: TGTGCCAGCAGAGGGACAGGGGGGATCCCTGGGGCCAACGTCCTGACTTTC.